What follows describes a single TCR beta chain. These data are taken from a study of cytomegalovirus exposure and HLA in healthy donors. Primers: 60 Vbeta forward and 13 Jbeta reverse. The table came from immunoSEQ multiplex PCR; TCRdb's copy has only in-frame clones and leaves some out. The top ten clones hold more than 2% of a sample with about 150,000 clones, roughly 84% of them seen once. The sample comprised PBMCs. This clonotype was obtained from a woman between 18 and 30 years old in good health and CMV-seronegative.

CDR3 region: CASSLPLVEQFF. CDR3 sequence (DNA): TGTGCCAGCAGCTTACCCCTAGTCGAGCAGTTCTTC. The V gene is TRBV7-2, the J gene TRBJ2-1, with no clear D. Germline-derived CDR1 and CDR2 are SGHTA and FQGNSA. The CDR3 loop spans 12 amino acids. V was trimmed by 2 bases and J by 10 bases, leaving 9 bases between them.